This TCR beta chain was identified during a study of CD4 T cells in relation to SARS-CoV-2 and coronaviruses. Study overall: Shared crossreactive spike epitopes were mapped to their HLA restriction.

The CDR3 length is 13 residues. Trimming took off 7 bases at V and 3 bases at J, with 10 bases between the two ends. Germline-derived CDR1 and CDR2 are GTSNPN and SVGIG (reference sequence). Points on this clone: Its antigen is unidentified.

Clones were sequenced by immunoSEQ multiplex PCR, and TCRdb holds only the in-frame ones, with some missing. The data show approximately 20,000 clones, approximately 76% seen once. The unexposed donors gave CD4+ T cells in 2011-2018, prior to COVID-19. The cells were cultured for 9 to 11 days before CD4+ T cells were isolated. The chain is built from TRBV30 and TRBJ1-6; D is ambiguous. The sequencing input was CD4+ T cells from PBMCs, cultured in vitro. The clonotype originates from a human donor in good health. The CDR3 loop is CASEGNYNSPLHF. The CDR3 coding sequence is TGTGCCTCTGAGGGAAACTATAATTCACCCCTCCACTTT.